These 17 T cell receptor beta chains were all obtained from the same sample, sequenced in a study of blood T cell repertoires in COVID-19 (dated by TCRdb to 2020 to 2021). Libraries were prepared through the immunoSEQ multiplex PCR assay. TCRdb's version of the immuneACCESS table is confined to in-frame rearrangements and falls short of the full clone set. An unresolved V gene accounts for under half of the shortfall where checked; the remainder is of unknown origin. This sample lists hundreds of thousands of clones; more than 85% were detected once. The biggest ten clones account for 1% to 1.5% of the sample. The sample consisted of peripheral blood. The receptors derive from a man aged 65-85 years with acute or convalescent COVID-19.

The chain is built from TRBV28 and TRBJ1-2; D is perhaps TRBD1 (6 bases). The germline V gene has CDR1 MDHEN and CDR2 SYDVKM. This CDR3 is 16 amino acids long. Trimming shortened V by 5 bases and J by 5 bases, and 21 bases separated the two germline ends. The CDR3 here is CASSLGAGAESYGYTF. CDR3 nucleotide sequence: TGTGCCAGCAGTCTAGGAGCGGGGGCAGAGAGTTATGGCTACACCTTC.

The CDR3 loop reads CASSTGGPGTGELFF. DNA of the CDR3: TGTGCCAGTAGTACAGGGGGGCCCGGCACCGGGGAGCTGTTTTTT. V is TRBV19 and J is TRBJ2-2, with D possibly matching TRBD1 (7 bases). Germline V gene lookup returns CDR1 LNHDA and CDR2 SQIVND (reference sequence). The V end was cut by 4 bases, the J end by 4 bases, with 13 bases between. This CDR3 spans 15 amino acids.

This chain uses TRBV6-5 with TRBJ1-2; no firm D call. The V gene's germline CDR1 is MNHEY and CDR2 SVGAGI. The CDR3 consists of 14 residues. V lost 6 bases, J lost 2 bases, and 13 bases lay in between. The DNA of the CDR3 is TGTGCCAGCAGAACAGTGGGCGCCAACTATGGCTACACCTTC. This codes for CASRTVGANYGYTF.

The rearrangement links TRBV5-4 to TRBJ2-7; 11 nucleotides align to TRBD2. J was trimmed by 1 base and V by 4 bases; bases with no gene match: 7. The CDR3 spans 16 residues. Germline lookup yields CDR1 SGHNT and CDR2 YYREEE (reference sequence). CDR3: CASSPGLAGSSYEQYF. DNA of the CDR3: TGTGCCAGCAGCCCAGGACTAGCGGGTTCTTCCTACGAGCAGTACTTC.

V is TRBV5-1 and J is TRBJ1-2, with TRBD1 as a possible D gene (5 bases). V lost 5 bases and J lost 1, with 12 bases in between. The V gene's germline CDR1 is SGHRS and CDR2 YFSETQ. The CDR3 contains 14 residues. The CDR3 here is CASRLGTHNYGYTF. In DNA, the CDR3 is TGCGCCAGCAGACTCGGGACTCATAACTATGGCTACACCTTC.

The chain links TRBV29-1 to TRBJ2-1; maybe TRBD2 (5 bases). V was trimmed by 3 bases and J by 3 bases, leaving 12 bases between them. The CDR3 spans 14 residues. CDR1 and CDR2 (germline): SQVTM, ANQGSEA. The CDR3 bases are TGCAGCGTTGAGAAGGGAGACCACTACAATGAGCAGTTCTTC. Translation gives CSVEKGDHYNEQFF.

The count of this clone is one. The V call is TRBV15, the J call TRBJ1-5; the D is unclear. CDR1 and CDR2 (germline): LNHNV, YYDKDF (reference sequence). The CDR3 length is 13 residues. V was clipped by 5 bases and J by 0 bases, with 5 bases between them. The CDR3 DNA reads as TGTGCCACCAGCGCAGTTAGCAATCAGCCCCAGCATTTT. This gives the protein CATSAVSNQPQHF.

The chain links TRBV15 to TRBJ2-7; 10 bases match TRBD1. CDR3 length: 15 residues. Germline CDR1 LNHNV, CDR2 YYDKDF (reference sequence). Trimming at V came to 1 base and at J to 6 bases, leaving 6 bases not matched to a gene. CDR3 sequence: CATSRGRDRGTEQYF. The CDR3 DNA reads TGTGCCACCAGCAGAGGCCGGGACAGGGGTACCGAGCAGTACTTC.

CDR3 region: CSAPRGNTIYF. The CDR3, as DNA: TGCAGTGCCCCCAGGGGCAACACCATATATTTT. The V call is TRBV20-1, the J call TRBJ1-3; TRBD1 might be the D (6 bases). Germline V gene sequence: CDR1 DFQATT, CDR2 SNEGSKA (reference sequence). Trimming cost V 6 bases and J 7 bases, with 10 bases left between them. The CDR3 spans 11 residues.

J is TRBJ2-7 and V is TRBV6-2 or TRBV6-3; maybe TRBD2 (5 bases). Germline V CDR1 and CDR2: MNHEY, SVGEGT. With 5 bases removed from V and 1 base from J, the gap between germline ends came to 12 bases. The CDR3 contains 14 residues. CDR3 bases: TGTGCCAGCAGTCAGAGGGCCAGTTCCTACGAGCAGTACTTC. Residues: CASSQRASSYEQYF.

This clone showed up just a few times. V usage is TRBV27 and J usage is TRBJ1-6, with TRBD1 identical over 8 bases. The germline gives CDR1 MNHEY, CDR2 SMNVEV (reference sequence). Trimming removed 5 bases from V and 7 bases from J; junction bases left unmatched: 7. The CDR3 spans 15 residues. DNA of the CDR3: TGTGCCAGCAGTCCTGGACAGGGTAGAAATTCACCCCTCCACTTT. Encoded protein: CASSPGQGRNSPLHF.

There are a few counts of this clone. The J gene is TRBJ2-7, the V gene TRBV5-1; the match to TRBD1 covers 8 bases. There are 14 residues in the CDR3. V was pared by 3 bases and J by 1 base, with 3 bases of the junction left unmatched. From germline, CDR1 is SGHRS and CDR2 YFSETQ. CDR3 protein: CASSSRDRSYEQYF. The CDR3 nucleotides are TGCGCCAGCAGCTCCCGGGACAGGTCCTACGAGCAGTACTTC.

The chain is built from TRBV7-2 and TRBJ2-4; 11 positions match TRBD2. The junction had 4 bases not matched to a gene; V was cut back by 5 bases and J by 7 bases. Germline-derived CDR1 and CDR2 are SGHTA and FQGNSA. This CDR3 contains 14 residues. CDR3 in DNA: TGTGCCAGCAGCCAGGGACTAGCGGACAACATTCAGTACTTC. Translating it yields CASSQGLADNIQYF.

The chain carries TRBV3-1 (or the pseudogene TRBV3-2) and TRBJ2-7; 13 nucleotides agree with TRBD2. The CDR3 extends over 13 amino acids. Germline values: CDR1 LGHDT, CDR2 YNNKEL (reference sequence). J gave up 9 bases and V 1 base, and 0 bases lay outside the gene matches. The DNA of the CDR3 is TGTGCCAGCAGCCAAGGGACTAGCGGGAGGCAGTACTTC. Amino acids: CASSQGTSGRQYF.

The J gene is TRBJ2-7, the V gene TRBV28, with D perhaps TRBD2 (7 bases). V was clipped by 6 bases and J by 4 bases, with 13 bases between them. Per germline, CDR1 MDHEN and CDR2 SYDVKM. The CDR3 consists of 13 residues. The CDR3 loop is CASRRGGAYEQYF. The DNA for the CDR3 is TGTGCCAGCAGGAGGGGGGGGGCTTACGAGCAGTACTTC.

The genes are TRBV5-5 and TRBJ2-7, with 10 nucleotides matching TRBD2. Germline assignment: CDR1 SGHKS and CDR2 YYEKEE (reference sequence). Losses at the gene ends were 0 bases for V and 3 bases for J; bases not matched to a gene: 6. This CDR3 region has 16 residues. The CDR3 region is CASSLARWTSGYEQYF. Written as DNA, the CDR3 is TGTGCCAGCAGCTTGGCCAGGTGGACTAGCGGCTACGAGCAGTACTTC.

The chain couples TRBV7-9 to TRBJ1-2; D not resolved. From germline, CDR1 is SEHNR and CDR2 FQNEAQ (reference sequence). The ends were cut back, 1 base at V and 4 bases at J, with 13 bases in the middle. CDR3 length equals 15 residues. Here the CDR3 reads CASSLVTGGSYGYTF. The CDR3 coding sequence is TGTGCCAGCAGCTTAGTTACCGGTGGGAGCTATGGCTACACCTTC.